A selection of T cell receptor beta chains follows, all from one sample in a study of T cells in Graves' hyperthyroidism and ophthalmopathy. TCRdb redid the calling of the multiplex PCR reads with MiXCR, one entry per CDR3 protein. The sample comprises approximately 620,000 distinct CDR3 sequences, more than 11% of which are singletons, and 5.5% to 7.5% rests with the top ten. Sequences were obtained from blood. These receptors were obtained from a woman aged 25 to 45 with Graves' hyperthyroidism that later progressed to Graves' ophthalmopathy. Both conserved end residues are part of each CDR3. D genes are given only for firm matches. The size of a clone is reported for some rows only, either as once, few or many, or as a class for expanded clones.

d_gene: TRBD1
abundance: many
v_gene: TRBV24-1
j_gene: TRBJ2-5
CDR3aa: CATSDLRDRETQYF
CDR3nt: TGTGCCACCAGTGATTTACGGGACAGGGAGACCCAGTACTTC

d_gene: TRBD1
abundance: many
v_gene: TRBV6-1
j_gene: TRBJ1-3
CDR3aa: CASITGASGNTIYF
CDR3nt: TGTGCCAGCATCACAGGGGCCTCTGGAAACACCATATATTTT

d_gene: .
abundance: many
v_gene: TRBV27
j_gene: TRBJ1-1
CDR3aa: CASSFQGRTEAFF
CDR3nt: TGTGCCAGCAGTTTTCAGGGGCGAACTGAAGCTTTCTTT

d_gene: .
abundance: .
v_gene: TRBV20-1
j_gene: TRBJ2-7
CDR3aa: CSARVGLSDYEQYF
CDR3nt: TGCAGTGCTAGAGTGGGCCTGTCTGATTACGAGCAGTACTTC

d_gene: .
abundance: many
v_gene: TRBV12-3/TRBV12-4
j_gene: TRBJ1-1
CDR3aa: CATGRTQGNTEAFF
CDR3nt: TGTGCCACCGGAAGGACGCAAGGTAACACTGAAGCTTTCTTT

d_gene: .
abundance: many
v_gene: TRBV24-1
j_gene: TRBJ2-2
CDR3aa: CATSDVYFNTGELFF
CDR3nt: TGTGCCACCAGTGATGTGTACTTCAACACCGGGGAGCTGTTTTTT

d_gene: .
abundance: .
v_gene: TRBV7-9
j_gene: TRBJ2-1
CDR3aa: CASSPGTYKFF
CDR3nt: TGTGCCAGCAGCCCCGGGACTTATAAGTTCTTC

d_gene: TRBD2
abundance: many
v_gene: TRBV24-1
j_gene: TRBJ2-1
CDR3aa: CATSASGMDEQFF
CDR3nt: TGTGCCACCAGTGCTAGCGGGATGGATGAGCAGTTCTTC

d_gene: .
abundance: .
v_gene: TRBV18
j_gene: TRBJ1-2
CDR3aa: CASLGKPANYGYTF
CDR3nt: TGTGCCAGCTTGGGGAAGCCCGCTAACTATGGCTACACCTTC

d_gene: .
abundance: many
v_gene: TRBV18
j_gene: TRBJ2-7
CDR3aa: CASSPLPLTAGDEQYF
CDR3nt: TGTGCCAGCTCACCGCTCCCCCTAACAGCTGGGGACGAGCAGTACTTC

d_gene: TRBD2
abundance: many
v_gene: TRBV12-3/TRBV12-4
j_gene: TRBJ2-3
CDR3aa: CASSQIAGVETQYF
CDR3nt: TGTGCCAGCAGTCAAATAGCGGGAGTTGAGACGCAGTATTTT

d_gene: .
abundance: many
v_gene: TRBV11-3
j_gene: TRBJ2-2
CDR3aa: CASSWAPSGTGELFF
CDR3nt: TGTGCCAGCAGCTGGGCCCCCTCGGGTACCGGGGAGCTGTTTTTT

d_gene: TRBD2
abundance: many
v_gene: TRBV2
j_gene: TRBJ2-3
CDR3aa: CASSELRLALTDTQYF
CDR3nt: TGTGCCAGCAGTGAACTACGACTAGCTCTCACAGATACGCAGTATTTT

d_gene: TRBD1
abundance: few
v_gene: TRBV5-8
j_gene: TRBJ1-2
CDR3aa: CASSRTWQGDYGYTF
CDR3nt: TGTGCCAGCAGCCGGACCTGGCAGGGGGACTATGGCTACACCTTC

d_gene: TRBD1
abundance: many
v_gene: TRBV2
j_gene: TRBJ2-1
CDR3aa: CASTRTGRGEQFF
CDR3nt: TGTGCCAGCACGAGGACAGGGAGAGGTGAGCAGTTCTTC

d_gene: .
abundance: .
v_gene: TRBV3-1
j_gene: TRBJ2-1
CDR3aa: CASSQERLGGAPYNEQFF
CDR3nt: TGTGCCAGCAGCCAAGAACGGTTGGGGGGGGCCCCCTACAATGAGCAGTTCTTC

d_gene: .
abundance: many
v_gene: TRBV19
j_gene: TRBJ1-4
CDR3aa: CASSTTEGEKLFF
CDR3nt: TGTGCCAGTAGCACGACAGAGGGCGAAAAACTGTTTTTT

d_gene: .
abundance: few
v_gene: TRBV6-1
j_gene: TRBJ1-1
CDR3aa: CASSYSSTNTEAFF
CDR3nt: TGTGCCAGCAGTTACAGCAGTACGAACACTGAAGCTTTCTTT

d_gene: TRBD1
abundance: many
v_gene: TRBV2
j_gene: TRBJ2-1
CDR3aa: CASTPWGRGNEQFF
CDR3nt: TGTGCCAGCACCCCATGGGGCAGGGGGAATGAGCAGTTCTTC

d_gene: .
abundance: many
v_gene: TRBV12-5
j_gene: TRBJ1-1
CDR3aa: CASGLQNTEAFF
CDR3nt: TGTGCTAGTGGTTTACAGAACACTGAAGCTTTCTTT

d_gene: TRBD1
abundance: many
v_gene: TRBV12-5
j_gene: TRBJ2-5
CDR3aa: CASGFGGQGIQETQYF
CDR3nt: TGTGCTAGTGGTTTTGGGGGACAGGGAATTCAAGAGACCCAGTACTTC

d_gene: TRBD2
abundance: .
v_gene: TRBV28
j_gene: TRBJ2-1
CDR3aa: CASSTASGPYNEQFF
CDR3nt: TGTGCCAGCAGCACAGCTAGCGGGCCCTACAATGAGCAGTTCTTC

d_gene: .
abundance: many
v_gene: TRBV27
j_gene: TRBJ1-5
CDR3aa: CASSLSPYSNQPQHF
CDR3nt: TGTGCCAGCAGTTTGTCACCTTATAGCAATCAGCCCCAGCATTTT

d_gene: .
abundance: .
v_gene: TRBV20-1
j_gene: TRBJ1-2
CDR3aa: CSARESGRGYTF
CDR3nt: TGCAGTGCTAGAGAATCTGGGCGCGGCTACACCTTC

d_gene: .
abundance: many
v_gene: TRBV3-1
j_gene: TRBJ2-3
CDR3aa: CASSQGLQGADTQYF
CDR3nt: TGTGCCAGCAGCCAAGGGCTTCAGGGAGCAGATACGCAGTATTTT

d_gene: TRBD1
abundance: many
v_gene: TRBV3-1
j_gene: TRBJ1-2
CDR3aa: CASSPRDSALSGYTF
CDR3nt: TGTGCCAGCAGCCCCCGGGACAGCGCCCTTTCTGGCTACACCTTC

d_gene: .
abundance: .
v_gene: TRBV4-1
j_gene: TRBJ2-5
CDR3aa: CASSQDWVGGQETQYF
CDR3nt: TGCGCCAGCAGCCAAGATTGGGTCGGCGGCCAAGAGACCCAGTACTTC

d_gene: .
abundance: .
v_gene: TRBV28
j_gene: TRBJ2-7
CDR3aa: CASSVGQLVFYEQYF
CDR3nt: TGTGCCAGCAGTGTTGGACAACTAGTTTTCTACGAGCAGTACTTC

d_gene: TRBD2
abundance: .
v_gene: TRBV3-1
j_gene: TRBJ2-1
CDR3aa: CAGSPTSGRIVHEQFF
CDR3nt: TGTGCCGGCAGCCCGACTAGCGGGAGAATCGTCCATGAGCAGTTCTTC

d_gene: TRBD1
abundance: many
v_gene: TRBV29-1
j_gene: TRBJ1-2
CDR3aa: CSVVGPTGDDYGYTF
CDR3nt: TGCAGCGTTGTGGGGCCCACAGGGGACGACTATGGCTACACCTTC

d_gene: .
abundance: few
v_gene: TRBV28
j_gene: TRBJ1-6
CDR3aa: CASSKSFTGNSPLHF
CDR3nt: TGTGCCAGCAGCAAATCCTTCACAGGGAATTCACCCCTCCACTTT

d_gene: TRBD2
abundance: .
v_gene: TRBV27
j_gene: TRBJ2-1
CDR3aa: CASSPHPREIYNEQFF
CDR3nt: TGTGCCAGCAGCCCTCACCCGCGGGAGATCTACAATGAGCAGTTCTTC

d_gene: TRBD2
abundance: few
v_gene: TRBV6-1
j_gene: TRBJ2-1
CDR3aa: CARGAGGPNNEQFF
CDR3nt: TGTGCCAGGGGGGCGGGAGGCCCTAACAATGAGCAGTTCTTC

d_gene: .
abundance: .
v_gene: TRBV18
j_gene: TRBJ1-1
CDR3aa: CASSPLEGHMNTEAFF
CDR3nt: TGTGCCAGCTCACCACTGGAGGGGCACATGAACACTGAAGCTTTCTTT

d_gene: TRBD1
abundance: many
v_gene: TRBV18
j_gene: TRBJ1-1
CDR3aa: CASSSSTGTGNTEAFF
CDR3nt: TGTGCCAGCTCCAGCTCTACCGGGACAGGGAACACTGAAGCTTTCTTT

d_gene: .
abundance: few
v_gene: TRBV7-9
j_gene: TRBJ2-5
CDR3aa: CASSLASGGTSDF
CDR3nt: TGTGCCAGCAGCCTGGCATCAGGGGGGACATCAGACTTC

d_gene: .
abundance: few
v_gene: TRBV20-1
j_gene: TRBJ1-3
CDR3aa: CSASPHRVNSGNTIYF
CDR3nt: TGCAGTGCTAGCCCGCACAGGGTGAACTCTGGAAACACCATATATTTT

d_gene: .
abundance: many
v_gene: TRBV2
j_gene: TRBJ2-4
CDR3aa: CASSEAEGKNIQYF
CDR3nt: TGTGCCAGCAGTGAAGCGGAGGGGAAAAACATTCAGTACTTC

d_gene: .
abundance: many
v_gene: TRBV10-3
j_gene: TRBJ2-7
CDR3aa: CAISKSSYEQYF
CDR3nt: TGTGCCATCAGTAAGAGCTCCTACGAGCAGTACTTC

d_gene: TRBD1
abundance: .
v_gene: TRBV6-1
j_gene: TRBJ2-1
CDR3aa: CASSAPNRGRGEQFF
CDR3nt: TGTGCCAGCAGTGCACCGAACAGGGGAAGAGGTGAGCAGTTCTTC

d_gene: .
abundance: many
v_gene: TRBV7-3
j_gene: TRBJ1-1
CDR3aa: CASSLRWGGEDTEAFF
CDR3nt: TGTGCCAGCAGCCTAAGATGGGGGGGCGAGGACACTGAAGCTTTCTTT

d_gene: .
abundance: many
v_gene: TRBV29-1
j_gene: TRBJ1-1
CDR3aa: CSVPQGGTEAFF
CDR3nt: TGCAGCGTCCCACAGGGAGGGACTGAAGCTTTCTTT

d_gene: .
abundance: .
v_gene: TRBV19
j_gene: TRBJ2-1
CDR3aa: CASRAEPPYNEQFF
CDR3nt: TGTGCCAGTAGGGCAGAGCCGCCCTACAATGAGCAGTTCTTC

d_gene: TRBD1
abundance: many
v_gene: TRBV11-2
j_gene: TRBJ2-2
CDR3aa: CASSPTRQGRTGELFF
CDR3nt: TGTGCCAGCAGCCCCACGAGACAGGGTCGGACCGGGGAGCTGTTTTTT

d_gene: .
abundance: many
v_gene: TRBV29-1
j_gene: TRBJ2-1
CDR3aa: CSLDSKAGREQFF
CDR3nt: TGCAGCCTAGACTCAAAAGCGGGCCGGGAGCAGTTCTTC

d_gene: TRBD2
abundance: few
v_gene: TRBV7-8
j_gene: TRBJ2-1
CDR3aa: CASSRRTSGVGRSYNEQFF
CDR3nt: TGTGCCAGCAGCCGACGGACTAGTGGGGTCGGAAGGTCCTACAATGAGCAGTTCTTC

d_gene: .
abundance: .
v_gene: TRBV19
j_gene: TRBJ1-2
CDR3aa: CASIRGNYGYTF
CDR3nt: TGTGCCAGTATTAGGGGGAATTATGGCTACACCTTC

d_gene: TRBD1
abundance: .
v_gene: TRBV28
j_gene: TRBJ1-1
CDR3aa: CASSPVRQGGEAFF
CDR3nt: TGTGCCAGCAGTCCAGTTCGACAGGGGGGCGAAGCTTTCTTT

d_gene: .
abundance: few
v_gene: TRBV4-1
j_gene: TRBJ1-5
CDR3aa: CASSQGSADSNQPQHF
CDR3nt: TGCGCCAGCAGCCAAGGTTCGGCCGATAGCAATCAGCCCCAGCATTTT

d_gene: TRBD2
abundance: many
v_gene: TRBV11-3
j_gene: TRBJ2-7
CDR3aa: CASSLSGLAGADYEQYF
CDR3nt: TGTGCCAGCAGCCTTTCCGGACTAGCGGGCGCTGACTACGAGCAGTACTTC

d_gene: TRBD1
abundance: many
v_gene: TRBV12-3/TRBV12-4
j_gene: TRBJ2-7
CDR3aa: CASSPRDSSYEQYF
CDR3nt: TGTGCCAGCAGCCCTCGGGACAGTTCCTACGAGCAGTACTTC

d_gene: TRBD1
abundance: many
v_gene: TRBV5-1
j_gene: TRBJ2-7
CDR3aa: CASSLQGASEQYF
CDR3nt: TGCGCCAGCAGCTTACAGGGGGCGTCCGAGCAGTACTTC

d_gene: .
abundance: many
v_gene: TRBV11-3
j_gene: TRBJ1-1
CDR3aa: CASSLDLSVEAFF
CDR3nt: TGTGCCAGCAGCTTAGATTTGTCGGTTGAAGCTTTCTTT